A selection of T cell receptor beta chains follows, all from one sample in a study of T-cell reconstitution after alpha-beta-depleted transplantation in children. TCRdb passed the PCR reads through MiXCR, listing each CDR3 protein once. The data contain around 450,000 distinct CDR3 sequences, 8% to 11% of them seen just once; the ten biggest clones take up 2% to 2.5%. The specimen was PBMCs, collected before TCRalphabeta/CD19-depleted stem cell transplant. All receptors derive from a child between 2 and 9 years old with inherited bone marrow failure, due to receive a stem cell transplant. Both conserved end residues are part of each CDR3. The D gene is left open where the match is weak.

>.|TRBV12-3/TRBV12-4|TRBJ2-4
CASSFYGGSPKNIQYF
>TRBD1|TRBV10-3|TRBJ1-5
CAISGDRGGQPQHF
>.|TRBV15|TRBJ1-2
CATSTARGSGYTF
>.|TRBV7-2|TRBJ1-1
CASRSQPNTEAFF
>TRBD2|TRBV10-3|TRBJ2-1
CAINPGLDADDEQFF
>.|TRBV12-3/TRBV12-4|TRBJ2-7
CASSLARDIGEQYF
>TRBD2|TRBV12-3/TRBV12-4|TRBJ2-3
CASSLGTSGVDTQYF
>.|TRBV29-1|TRBJ2-7
CSVEGLQGTPYEQYF
>.|TRBV6-5|TRBJ1-2
CASSYSTAPNYGYIF
>TRBD2|TRBV28|TRBJ2-2
CASSLSGTSGSDTGELFF
>.|TRBV6-1|TRBJ2-6
CASSESGTGANVLTF
>.|TRBV27|TRBJ2-5
CASSLYPGFQETQYF
>TRBD1|TRBV12-3/TRBV12-4|TRBJ1-2
CASSAGRAGGLYGYTF
>.|TRBV29-1|TRBJ2-2
CSVERSTGELFF
>TRBD2|TRBV28|TRBJ2-1
CASSLPRTSGRIYNEQFF
>.|TRBV19|TRBJ1-2
CASSIGGSGYTF
>TRBD1|TRBV11-1|TRBJ1-1
CASSYGLLSGQGMNTEAFF
>.|TRBV6-2/TRBV6-3|TRBJ1-5
CASTPVEGGDQPQHF
>.|TRBV7-6|TRBJ1-2
CASSPGEAYGYTF
>TRBD2|TRBV20-1|TRBJ2-7
CSARREGTYEQYF
>.|TRBV14|TRBJ2-1
CASSPWGDYEQFF
>.|TRBV30|TRBJ2-2
CAWSVAATNTGELFF
>.|TRBV27|TRBJ2-7
CASSLKPGPYEQYF
>.|TRBV20-1|TRBJ2-1
CSARGLAVHNEQFF
>.|TRBV24-1|TRBJ2-1
CATSDSTHTSTHPFQRGNEQFF
>TRBD2|TRBV12-3/TRBV12-4|TRBJ2-1
CASRGLAGIYEQFF
>.|TRBV28|TRBJ2-1
CAGTRGAAYNEQFF
>.|TRBV7-9|TRBJ2-7
CASETGSYEQYF
>.|TRBV29-1|TRBJ1-2
CSVLPGDNYGYTF
>.|TRBV20-1|TRBJ2-7
CSARGAVGPYEQYF
>TRBD1|TRBV11-2|TRBJ2-1
CASSVPWGQAINEQFF
>TRBD2|TRBV15|TRBJ2-1
CATSSLKILAGVYNEQFF
>TRBD2|TRBV7-2|TRBJ2-7
CASSLSGGRVPYEQYF
>.|TRBV4-3|TRBJ1-4
CASSQSWEPNEKLFF
>.|TRBV29-1|TRBJ2-5
CSGRRGGGQETQYF
>.|TRBV2|TRBJ2-3
CASSEDSAATDTQYF
>.|TRBV23-1|TRBJ2-1
CASSQLLPKQGPGCEQFF
>.|TRBV21-1|TRBJ2-2
CASSKVGPRAPGELFF
>TRBD2|TRBV7-9|TRBJ2-1
CASTVAGGPLDEQFF
>TRBD2|TRBV6-5|TRBJ2-1
CASSYSMTSGREFF